A single sample is the source of the 4 T cell receptor beta chains below, sequenced in a study of blood T cell repertoires in COVID-19. Sequencing was performed with immunoSEQ multiplex PCR; in TCRdb, only in-frame clones are kept and a portion is missing. Here the sample spans under 500,000 clones, roughly 90% being singletons. Sequencing input: peripheral blood. The source of these receptors is a woman in her twenties or thirties with acute or convalescent COVID-19.

The rearrangement joins TRBV5-1 to TRBJ1-2; D not certain. CDR3 length: 17 amino acids. Germline-derived CDR1 and CDR2 are SGHRS and YFSETQ. Trimming shortened V by 4 bases and J by 0 bases, and 19 bases separated the two germline ends. DNA of the CDR3: TGCGCCAGCAGCCTCGGGTCCACCAAGGCTACTAACTATGGCTACACCTTC. Translated: CASSLGSTKATNYGYTF.

The chain employs TRBV11-3 and TRBJ2-2; 7 positions agree with TRBD1. The CDR3 totals 15 residues. CDR1 is SGHNT and CDR2 is YENEEA in the germline V gene. V trimming: 5 bases; J trimming: 4 bases; junction bases outside the gene matches: 7. The DNA of the CDR3 is TGTGCCAGCAGCCCCACGACAGGGCCCACCGGGGAGCTGTTTTTT. Translating gives CASSPTTGPTGELFF.

This clone was seen only a few times. The V and J genes are TRBV12-3 or TRBV12-4 and TRBJ1-5; D gene ambiguous. Trimming took 6 bases from V and 3 from J, leaving 6 bases between them. This CDR3 region has 12 residues. The DNA for the CDR3 is TGTGCCAGCAGCGAGGTCAATCAGCCCCAGCATTTT. Its translation is CASSEVNQPQHF.

The J gene is TRBJ2-2, the V gene TRBV9; D is uncertain. Germline CDR1 and CDR2: SGDLS and YYNGEE. Trimming pared 2 bases from V and 0 bases from J, leaving 8 bases between. There are 15 residues in the CDR3. CDR3 nucleotide sequence: TGTGCCAGCAGCGTTTCGGGTGCGAACACCGGGGAGCTGTTTTTT. Its translation: CASSVSGANTGELFF.